The 14 T cell receptor beta chains reported below all come from one sample, sequenced in a study of blood T cells in healthy people across ages (dated by TCRdb to 2014 to 2015). Library method: 5' RACE. This sample was sequenced with an Illumina HiSeq 2500. A second PCR of 7 to 11 cycles was run with a J-beta primer mix and a sample-barcoded 5' primer. The public reads were run again by TCRdb, first through fastp at Q25 and then through MiXCR, and only productive beta chains were kept. Rows are combined by CDR3 protein, so each entry shows the most common genes and DNA. This sample is represented by 850,000 or so distinct CDR3 sequences; 25% to 30% of them were singletons. The leading ten clones occupy 15% to 20% of the sample. Specimen: blood. Receptors originate from a woman aged 80 or over in good health.

This clonotype was detected ten times or more. The V call is TRBV3-1, the J call TRBJ2-5; TRBD2 aligns across 7 bases. There are 14 residues in the CDR3. Germline trimming cut 2 bases from V and 7 bases from J; bases unmatched to any gene: 7. The germline V gene encodes CDR1 LGHDT and CDR2 YNNKEL (reference sequence). The CDR3, as DNA: TGTGCCAGCAGCCAACAAACCAGGGAGGGGACCCAGTACTTC. It yields the protein CASSQQTREGTQYF.

This clonotype was counted only a few times. The chain recombines TRBV25-1 with TRBJ1-1; D is perhaps TRBD1 (6 bases). The CDR3 loop spans 19 amino acids. V shed 5 bases and J shed 0 bases, with 25 bases lying between them. From germline, CDR1 is MGHDK and CDR2 SYGVNS. The CDR3 DNA reads TGTGCCAGCAGTCTGGTTAGGGGACAAATCTTCAGCATGAACACTGAAGCTTTCTTT. Protein product: CASSLVRGQIFSMNTEAFF.

The sample holds a few counts of this clonotype. An end of the junction differs from the germline gene, which may be a read error. This chain joins TRBV6-5 and TRBJ2-6; 8 bases fit TRBD1. From germline, CDR1 is MNHEY and CDR2 SVGAGI. The CDR3 is made up of 15 amino acids. CDR3 sequence (DNA): TGTGCCAGCAGTGGCAGGGGGCCTGGGGCCAACGTCCGGACTTTC. Translation: CASSGRGPGANVRTF.

As concerns this clonotype: A read error may be the cause here, since a much bigger clone is one base away. The V and J genes are TRBV6-5 and TRBJ1-2; TRBD1 matches at 7 bases. Germline CDR1 and CDR2: MNHEY and SVGAGI. J lost 6 bases, V lost 4 bases, and 20 bases had no gene match. This CDR3 region has 18 residues. CDR3 in amino acids: CASSSQTGRGQGNDGYTF. For the CDR3, the DNA is TGTGCCAGCAGTTCACAAACAGGGAGGGGGCAGGGGAACGATGGCTACACCTTC.

This clonotype showed up many times. V usage is TRBV12-3 or TRBV12-4 and J usage is TRBJ1-2; unclear D gene. This CDR3 has 13 residues. V lost 10 bases and J 2 bases, leaving 14 bases between the germline ends. DNA of the CDR3: TGTGCCACCACGGGAGGATTAAACTATGGCTACACCTTC. It yields the protein CATTGGLNYGYTF.

This clonotype was detected many times. The chain has TRBV3-1 and TRBJ2-6, with D perhaps assigned TRBD1 or TRBD2 (5 bases each). Per germline, CDR1 LGHDT and CDR2 YNNKEL (reference sequence). With 4 bases removed from V and 2 bases from J, the gap between germline ends came to 21 bases. The length of the CDR3 is 19 residues. The CDR3 spells CASSPTIGTGNPGANVLTF. The CDR3 DNA is TGTGCCAGCAGCCCCACTATCGGGACGGGGAATCCTGGGGCCAACGTCCTGACTTTC.

This clonotype was seen more than once but under ten times. The chain combines TRBV6-5 with TRBJ2-6; D call uncertain. Germline CDR1 MNHEY, CDR2 SVGAGI. This CDR3 spans 17 amino acids. V lost 0 bases to trimming and J lost 0 bases, with 9 bases between them. In nucleotides, the CDR3 is TGTGCCAGCAGTTACTCCTCTCTTCGCTCTGGGGCCAACGTCCTGACTTTC. It is translated as CASSYSSLRSGANVLTF.

This clonotype was detected ten times or more. This sequence joins TRBV7-2 and TRBJ2-1, with TRBD1 identical over 8 bases. The CDR3 loop spans 13 amino acids. V gave up 4 bases and J gave up 9 bases; unmatched junction bases: 5. Per germline, CDR1 SGHTA and CDR2 FQGNSA. The CDR3 DNA follows: TGTGCCAGCAGCTGGACAGGGTCGTTTGAGCAGTTCTTC. Amino acids: CASSWTGSFEQFF.

This clonotype was counted between two and nine times. The chain is built from TRBV18 and TRBJ2-5; 8 bases match TRBD2. CDR1 is KGHSH, CDR2 LQKENI, per germline. The trim removed 5 bases at V and 3 bases at J, leaving 8 bases unmatched. This CDR3 region has 15 residues. The CDR3 nucleotides are TGTGCCAGCTCAAGACCCGGGACTAGTGAAGAGACCCAGTACTTC. This translates into CASSRPGTSEETQYF.

This clonotype was seen ten or more times. The chain joins TRBV12-3 or TRBV12-4 to TRBJ1-6; weak D call: TRBD1 (5 bases). The CDR3 contains 18 residues. V lost 3 bases and J lost 7, with 22 bases in between. The CDR3 loop reads CASSFGARQVLRNSPLHF. The CDR3 coding sequence is TGTGCCAGCAGTTTCGGGGCAAGGCAGGTCTTGAGGAATTCACCCCTCCACTTT.

This clonotype showed up many times. The chain links TRBV6-5 to TRBJ2-5, with 8 bases fitting TRBD1. Germline trimming cut 6 bases from V and 5 bases from J; bases unmatched to any gene: 11. Germline CDR1 and CDR2: MNHEY and SVGAGI. The CDR3 is made up of 15 amino acids. In nucleotides, the CDR3 is TGTGCCAGCAGACCTCGGGACAGGTCGCAGGAGACCCAGTACTTC. Translation: CASRPRDRSQETQYF.

This clonotype showed up many times. Here the CDR3 reads CASSEGTANTQYF. In DNA form, the CDR3 reads TGCGCCAGCAGCGAAGGGACAGCCAATACGCAGTATTTT. This rearrangement joins TRBV5-1 to TRBJ2-3, with 7 nucleotides matching TRBD1. The V gene end was trimmed by 4 bases and the J gene end by 7 bases; junction bases not matched to a gene: 6. The CDR3 loop spans 13 amino acids. Looked up from germline, CDR1 is SGHRS and CDR2 is YFSETQ.

This clonotype was seen ten or more times. The chain joins TRBV5-5 to TRBJ2-5, with 7 bases matching TRBD1. The V gene's germline CDR1 is SGHKS and CDR2 YYEKEE (reference sequence). The V and J ends lost 0 bases and 5 bases, in that order; junction bases with no gene match: 7. CDR3 length: 15 amino acids. CDR3: CASSLGGGWEETQYF. The CDR3 DNA reads as TGTGCCAGCAGCTTGGGAGGGGGCTGGGAGGAGACCCAGTACTTC.

This clonotype was counted many times. In DNA, the CDR3 is TGTGCCAGCGGCCGTAGCGGGAGCACAGATACGCAGTATTTT. Amino acid sequence: CASGRSGSTDTQYF. This rearrangement joins TRBV6-2 or TRBV6-3 to TRBJ2-3; 7 bases agree with TRBD2. CDR1 and CDR2 (germline): MNHEY, SVGEGT. J lost 0 bases, V lost 8 bases, and 5 bases had no gene match. The CDR3 sequence is 14 residues long.